The 25 T cell receptor beta chains reported below all come from one sample, sequenced in a study of naive CD8 T cells in extremely preterm neonates. Sequencing was performed with immunoSEQ multiplex PCR; in TCRdb, only in-frame clones are kept and a portion is missing. The table shows several thousand clones, with around 98% occurring only once. Sequencing input: naive CD8+ T cells from blood. The receptors shown here come from a human donor in good health.

This chain joins TRBV5-6 and TRBJ2-7; unclear D gene. Germline V lookup: CDR1 SGHDT, CDR2 YYEEEE. With 0 bases removed from V and 3 bases from J, the gap between germline ends came to 10 bases. The CDR3 is 14 amino acids. The chain's CDR3 is CASSLVLSDYEQYV. CDR3 in DNA: TGTGCCAGCAGCTTGGTTTTGTCGGACTACGAGCAGTACGTC.

The V and J genes are TRBV5-1 and TRBJ2-2; 8 bases align to TRBD1. This CDR3 comprises 15 residues. Per the germline V gene, CDR1 is SGHRS and CDR2 is YFSETQ. The junction had 12 bases not matched to a gene; V was cut back by 9 bases and J by 5 bases. The CDR3 region is CATTGQGAWTGELFF. The CDR3 DNA sequence: TGCGCCACCACCGGCCAGGGGGCATGGACCGGGGAGCTGTTTTTT.

The chain joins TRBV5-1 to TRBJ2-2, with D unclear. V lost 0 bases and J lost 2, with 8 bases in between. CDR3 length: 15 amino acids. Per germline, CDR1 SGHRS and CDR2 YFSETQ. CDR3 DNA: TGCGCCAGCAGCTTGGATGGGCTCAACACCGGGGAGCTGTTTTTT. Amino acid sequence: CASSLDGLNTGELFF.

The table lists this clone with a count of one. The rearrangement links TRBV5-4 to TRBJ2-7; D gene unclear. Trimming removed 3 bases at V and 5 bases at J, with 9 bases between. This CDR3 has 12 amino acids. Germline V gene lookup returns CDR1 SGHNT and CDR2 YYREEE (reference sequence). CDR3 residues: CASSSRNDEQYF. CDR3 sequence (DNA): TGTGCCAGCAGCTCGAGGAACGACGAGCAGTACTTC.

The chain recombines TRBV10-1 with TRBJ2-7; D not certain. With 0 bases removed from V and 2 bases from J, the gap between germline ends came to 26 bases. The germline CDR1 and CDR2 sequences are WNHNN and SYGVQD (reference sequence). The length of the CDR3 is 20 residues. CDR3 region: CASSESVLNRPLALAYEQYV. CDR3 sequence (DNA): TGCGCCAGCAGTGAGTCAGTTCTCAATCGGCCCTTAGCCCTAGCCTACGAGCAGTACGTC.

This chain connects TRBV30 to TRBJ1-3; possibly TRBD1 for D (6 bases). V was clipped by 3 bases and J by 3 bases, with 9 bases between them. The CDR3 contains 13 residues. CDR1 GTSNPN and CDR2 SVGIG come from the germline V gene (reference sequence). The DNA for the CDR3 is TGTGCCTGGAGGGGGGGGCATGGAAACACCATATATTTT. This gives the protein CAWRGGHGNTIYF.

This chain joins TRBV19 and TRBJ2-5; possibly TRBD2 for D (6 bases). Trimming took off 8 bases at V and 5 bases at J, with 9 bases between the two ends. The germline V gene has CDR1 LNHDA and CDR2 SQIVND (reference sequence). The CDR3 sequence is 11 residues long. CDR3 loop: CASWSGETQYF. Written as DNA, the CDR3 is TGTGCCAGTTGGAGCGGGGAGACCCAGTACTTC.

To note about this clone: The junction does not match germline at one end; this may be a read error. The chain couples TRBV5-1 to TRBJ2-1, with D maybe TRBD1 (6 bases). The CDR3 covers 16 residues. Germline assignment: CDR1 SGHRS and CDR2 YFSETQ. CDR3 DNA sequence: TGCGCCAGCAGCTTGAAGGGGTCACAGGGTTTGAATGAGCAGCTCTTC. It encodes CASSLKGSQGLNEQLF.

CDR3 loop: CASSLAWTSASGVWFF. CDR3 bases: TGTGCCAGCAGCTTAGCATGGACAAGTGCAAGTGGGGTGTGGTTCTTC. The chain is built from TRBV7-9 and TRBJ2-1, with D maybe TRBD1 (5 bases). The CDR3 extends over 16 amino acids. CDR1 is SEHNR and CDR2 is FQNEAQ in the germline V gene (reference sequence). Between the trimmed V and J ends, which lost 0 bases and 15 bases, there was a span of 24 bases.

V is TRBV28 and J is TRBJ2-3; perhaps TRBD1 as D (6 bases). There are 14 residues in the CDR3. V was pared by 5 bases and J by 2 bases, with 11 bases between. Germline V gene sequence: CDR1 MDHEN, CDR2 SYDVKM. CDR3 coding DNA: TGTGCCAGCAGTCGCGGACAGAACACAGATACGCAGTATTTT. This encodes CASSRGQNTDTQYF.

The chain joins TRBV7-8 to TRBJ2-3; a possible D gene is TRBD2 (6 bases). The V end lost 1 base, the J end lost 0 bases, and 14 bases lay between the germline ends. Germline CDR1 and CDR2: SGHVS and FQNEAQ. This CDR3 has 17 residues. The chain's CDR3 is CASSLERLGESTDTQYF. In DNA, the CDR3 is TGTGCCAGCAGCTTAGAGAGACTAGGCGAGAGCACAGATACGCAGTATTTT.

This chain uses TRBV6-5 with TRBJ1-1, with TRBD1 as a possible D gene (6 bases). Germline CDR1 reads MNHEY; CDR2 reads SVGAGI. This CDR3 region has 15 residues. V was pared by 4 bases and J by 0 bases, with 12 bases between. DNA of the CDR3: TGTGCCAGCAGTTCCTTGACAGGTCTGAACACTGAAGCTTTCTTT. Residues: CASSSLTGLNTEAFF.

Comments on this clone: This CDR3 is also generated by other DNA sequences in the sample. The V and J genes are TRBV10-1 and TRBJ2-7; tentatively, D is TRBD2 (6 bases). Germline assignment: CDR1 WNHNN and CDR2 SYGVQD (reference sequence). The CDR3 extends over 14 amino acids. CDR3 in DNA: TGCGCTAGCAGTGAGTCTGGAGGGTCCGTCGAGCAGTACGTC. Protein product: CASSESGGSVEQYV.

This chain connects TRBV27 to TRBJ2-2; 11 positions match TRBD1. The germline CDR1 and CDR2 sequences are MNHEY and SMNVEV (reference sequence). V shed 5 bases, J shed 4 bases, and the junction held 15 bases outside the gene matches. CDR3 length: 19 residues. CDR3 DNA sequence: TGTGCCAGCAGTAAAGACCGGGACAGGGGGGAAGGTGGCACCGGGGAGCTGTTTTTT. Protein: CASSKDRDRGEGGTGELFF.

The V and J genes are TRBV7-9 and TRBJ1-2; TRBD1 agrees at 10 bases. Germline V gene data show CDR1 as SEHNR and CDR2 as FQNEAQ (reference sequence). The CDR3 runs 18 residues. Trimming cost V 2 bases and J 2 bases; bases outside gene matches: 11. In DNA, the CDR3 is TGTGCCAGCAGCTTAAGTTTTGTGCAGGGACAGGGGAACTATGGCTACACCTTC. It codes for CASSLSFVQGQGNYGYTF.

This clone showed up just once. The chain couples TRBV30 to TRBJ2-3, with D possibly matching TRBD1 (6 bases). Germline values: CDR1 GTSNPN, CDR2 SVGIG (reference sequence). The V gene lost 1 base and the J gene lost 6 bases, with 11 bases spanning the gap. The CDR3 runs to 13 residues. The chain's CDR3 is CAWSAGAEDTQYF. The CDR3 DNA sequence: TGTGCCTGGAGTGCAGGGGCAGAGGATACGCAGTATTTT.

This rearrangement joins TRBV27 to TRBJ1-2; 7 bases align to TRBD1. This CDR3 comprises 13 residues. V gave up 6 bases and J gave up 2 bases; unmatched junction bases: 3. Germline CDR1 reads MNHEY; CDR2 reads SMNVEV (reference sequence). The DNA of the CDR3 is TGTGCCAGCAGCCTGACAGGGAACTATGGCTACACCTTC. Its protein is CASSLTGNYGYTF.

The J gene is TRBJ2-2, the V gene TRBV7-3; a possible D gene is TRBD1 (6 bases). The CDR3 extends over 15 amino acids. V shed 4 bases and J shed 4 bases, with 13 bases lying between them. The germline V gene has CDR1 SGHTA and CDR2 FQGTGA. CDR3 coding DNA: TGTGCCAGCAGCTCAGGGGCGACAGCCACCGGGGAGCTGTTTTTT. Protein: CASSSGATATGELFF.

The chain uses TRBV4-2 and TRBJ2-1, with TRBD2 identical over 7 bases. Germline values: CDR1 LGHNA, CDR2 YNFKEQ. CDR3 length equals 14 residues. V trimming: 4 bases; J trimming: 0 bases; junction bases outside the gene matches: 0. The CDR3 DNA follows: TGTGCCAGCAGCCGGGACTACTCCTACAATGAGCAGTTCTTC. Residues: CASSRDYSYNEQFF.

The rearrangement joins TRBV9 to TRBJ2-5; TRBD2 matches at 10 bases. J gave up 1 base and V 0 bases, and 3 bases lay outside the gene matches. Germline V CDR1 and CDR2: SGDLS, YYNGEE. This CDR3 has 16 residues. The CDR3 DNA is TGTGCCAGCAGCGTAGGAGCGGGAGGGTTCCAAGAGACCCAGTACTTC. Residues: CASSVGAGGFQETQYF.

This sequence joins TRBV11-2 and TRBJ1-3; D perhaps matches TRBD1 (6 bases). The germline V gene encodes CDR1 SGHAT and CDR2 FQNNGV. This CDR3 is 14 amino acids long. The CDR3 region is CVVGAPKHGNTIYF. CDR3 sequence (DNA): TGTGTGGTGGGGGCACCTAAACATGGAAACACCATATATTTT.

V and J are TRBV30 and TRBJ2-4; the D is unclear. Trimming removed 1 base from V and 1 base from J, with 5 bases in between. CDR3 length: 13 amino acids. Germline V lookup: CDR1 GTSNPN, CDR2 SVGIG (reference sequence). The CDR3 region is CAWSAGAKNIQYF. The CDR3 bases are TGTGCCTGGAGTGCCGGGGCCAAAAACATTCAGTACTTC.

J is TRBJ2-7 and V is TRBV2; 8 nucleotides line up with TRBD1. V was pared by 3 bases and J by 6 bases, with 13 bases of the junction left unmatched. The germline CDR1 and CDR2 sequences are SNHLY and FYNNEI. There are 16 residues in the CDR3. The CDR3 region is CASSEVGTGPLGEQYF. In DNA, the CDR3 is TGTGCCAGCAGTGAGGTAGGGACAGGACCTCTGGGCGAGCAGTACTTC.

This clone has just one count. J is TRBJ2-5 and V is TRBV7-8; weak D call: TRBD1 (6 bases). V lost 1 base to trimming and J lost 1 base, with 7 bases between them. The CDR3 length is 14 residues. Per the germline V gene, CDR1 is SGHVS and CDR2 is FQNEAQ. Here the CDR3 reads CASSLGRGQETQYF. CDR3 DNA sequence: TGTGCCAGCAGCTTAGGCAGGGGCCAAGAGACCCAGTACTTC.

V usage is TRBV27 and J usage is TRBJ2-7; possibly TRBD1 for D (7 bases). The CDR3 extends over 15 amino acids. Germline CDR1 MNHEY, CDR2 SMNVEV (reference sequence). Trimming took off 5 bases at V and 2 bases at J, with 16 bases between the two ends. The CDR3 bases are TGTGCCAGCAGTATACAGGGGAGGCTACCCTACGAGCAGTACTTC. It translates to CASSIQGRLPYEQYF.